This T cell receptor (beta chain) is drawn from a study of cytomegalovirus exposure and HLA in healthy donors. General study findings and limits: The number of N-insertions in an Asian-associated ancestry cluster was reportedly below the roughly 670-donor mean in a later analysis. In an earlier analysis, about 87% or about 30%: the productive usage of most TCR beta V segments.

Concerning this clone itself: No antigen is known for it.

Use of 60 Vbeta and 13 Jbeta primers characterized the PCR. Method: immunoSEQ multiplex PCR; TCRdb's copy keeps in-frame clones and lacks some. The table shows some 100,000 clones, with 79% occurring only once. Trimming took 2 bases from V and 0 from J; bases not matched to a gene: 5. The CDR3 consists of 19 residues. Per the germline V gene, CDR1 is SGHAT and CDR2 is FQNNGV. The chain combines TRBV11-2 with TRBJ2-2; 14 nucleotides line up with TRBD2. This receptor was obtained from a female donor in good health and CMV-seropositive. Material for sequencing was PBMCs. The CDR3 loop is CASSLKTSGGAANTGELFF. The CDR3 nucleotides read TGTGCCAGCAGCTTAAAGACTAGCGGGGGGGCTGCGAACACCGGGGAGCTGTTTTTT. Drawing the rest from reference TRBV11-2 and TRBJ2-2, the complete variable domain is EAGVAQSPRYKIIEKRQSVAFWCNPISGHATLYWYQQILGQGPKLLIQFQNNGVVDDSQLPKDRFSAERLKGVDSTLKIQPAKLEDSAVYLCASSLKTSGGAANTGELFFGEGSRLTVL.